The rows below give T cell receptor beta chains drawn from one sample of a study of T cells in localized non-small cell lung cancer. Sequenced by immunoSEQ multiplex PCR; TCRdb stores in-frame clones only, minus some. The data contain roughly 40,000 clones, roughly 88% of them singletons. The material was peripheral blood, obtained before any cancer treatment. These receptor sequences come from a woman aged 35 to 70 with stage I lung adenocarcinoma. Each CDR3 is given with its conserved first and last residue. D genes are given only for firm matches. Only some rows state a clone size, as once, few, many or a class for expanded clones.

d_gene,abundance,v_gene,j_gene,CDR3aa,CDR3nt
TRBD1,NA,TRBV7-9,TRBJ2-3,CASSLPTGWTGGTDTQYF,TGTGCCAGCAGCCTCCCTACGGGCTGGACAGGGGGGACAGATACGCAGTATTTT
NA,NA,TRBV10-3,TRBJ2-3,CAIRAEGAPDTQYF,TGTGCCATCAGGGCGGAGGGGGCTCCGGATACGCAGTATTTT
NA,NA,TRBV7-2,TRBJ2-1,CASSLMWRYEQFF,TGTGCCAGCAGCTTGATGTGGCGTTATGAGCAGTTCTTC
NA,NA,TRBV29-1,TRBJ2-3,CSVQGGADTQYF,TGCAGCGTTCAAGGGGGGGCAGATACGCAGTATTTT
NA,NA,TRBV19,TRBJ2-1,CASKRGKHEQFF,TGTGCCAGTAAAAGGGGAAAACATGAGCAGTTCTTC
TRBD1,NA,TRBV19,TRBJ2-7,CASSTGGHSYEQYF,TGTGCCAGTAGTACAGGGGGACACTCCTACGAGCAGTACTTC
NA,few,TRBV7-9,TRBJ1-5,CASSSTGPQHF,TGTGCCAGCAGCTCGACAGGTCCCCAGCATTTT
NA,NA,TRBV7-3,TRBJ1-3,CASSPKGGTPDGSSGNTIYF,TGTGCCAGCAGCCCAAAGGGTGGGACTCCAGATGGAAGCTCTGGAAACACCATATATTTT
TRBD1,NA,TRBV27,TRBJ1-3,CASSMTGGSGNTIYF,TGTGCCAGCAGTATGACAGGGGGCTCTGGAAACACCATATATTTT
NA,NA,TRBV19,TRBJ2-4,CASSIDITNFLGKNIQYF,TGTGCCAGTAGTATAGACATAACTAATTTTCTGGGAAAAAACATTCAGTACTTC
NA,NA,TRBV6-6,TRBJ1-4,CASRPPGGGEGQFF,TGTGCCAGCCGCCCCCCGGGGGGGGGCGAAGGGCAGTTTTTT
TRBD1,once,TRBV27,TRBJ1-2,CASSEGQQPVYGYTF,TGTGCCAGCAGTGAGGGACAGCAACCCGTTTATGGCTACACCTTC
NA,NA,TRBV19,TRBJ2-7,CASSPGGRGQLYEQYF,TGTGCCAGTAGCCCGGGGGGCAGGGGGCAACTCTACGAGCAGTACTTC
TRBD1,NA,TRBV28,TRBJ2-7,CASSNAGRGSYEQYF,TGTGCCAGCAGTAATGCGGGCAGGGGGTCATACGAGCAGTACTTC
NA,NA,TRBV6-4,TRBJ1-2,CASSPDTSNYGYTF,TGTGCCAGCAGTCCGGACACCTCTAACTATGGCTACACCTTC
NA,NA,TRBV28,TRBJ2-7,CATGRQGFPYEQYF,TGTGCCACCGGCCGGCAGGGGTTCCCCTACGAGCAGTACTTC
TRBD1,NA,TRBV28,TRBJ2-5,CASSLYGTGGTQTQYF,TGTGCCAGCAGTTTATACGGGACAGGGGGCACTCAGACCCAGTACTTC
TRBD2,NA,TRBV29-1,TRBJ2-1,CSVYSSGDYNEQFF,TGCAGCGTTTACTCTAGCGGGGATTACAATGAGCAGTTCTTC
NA,NA,TRBV30,TRBJ2-2,CAWRVGLYTGELFF,TGTGCCTGGAGGGTTGGACTATACACCGGGGAGCTGTTTTTT
NA,NA,TRBV29-1,TRBJ2-3,CSAAGNRGTDTQYF,TGCAGCGCAGCCGGGAACAGGGGCACAGATACGCAGTATTTT
NA,once,TRBV5-1,TRBJ2-1,CASSLSPASHEQFF,TGCGCCAGCAGCTTGAGTCCCGCTAGCCATGAGCAGTTCTTC
NA,once,TRBV4-1,TRBJ2-1,CASSQGGYNEQFF,TGCGCCAGCAGCCAAGGCGGATACAATGAGCAGTTCTTC